This T cell receptor beta chain is from a study of shared clonotypes between healthy human individuals (dated by TCRdb to 2018 to 2021). Regarding the study in general: The cohort included a few men and a couple of women between 18 and 49 years of age. For each donor, three plates each were used for CD4 naive and CD4 memory, two plates were used for CD8 naive, and one plate was used for CD8 memory. The study deeply sequenced blood TCR repertoires of five healthy adults to estimate repertoire size and the extent of clonotype sharing between individuals. Libraries were prepared and TCR repertoires were sequenced by different laboratories using diverse techniques, in order to increase sequencing depth and limit assay-specific biases. Leukapheresis yielded between about 0.85 and 10 billion PBMCs per donor.

Results and caveats for the whole study, not just this receptor: Even with the large sequencing depth, rarefaction of the sorted-subset datasets indicated that sequencing was incomplete. Sharing across a handful of donors was observed for approximately 5% of naive CD4, about 4% of naive CD8, 2% to 2.5% of memory CD4, and approximately 0.41% of memory CD8 clonotypes. Because the study included only a small number of donors, the genetic and exposure-history diversity represented was limited. Pairwise subsampling indicated that sequencing depth was expected to affect the degree of clonotype sharing among donors. Only blood was sampled, and tissue TCR repertoires likely differ from those in blood. Naive subsets generally had larger estimated clonotype richness than memory subsets. Compared with non-shared clonotypes, clonotypes shared by all four sorted-subset donors had higher generation probabilities.

Trimming at the junction amounts to 7 bases on V and 0 bases on J, and the germline ends lie 14 bases apart. The germline V gene gives CDR1 as MDHEN and CDR2 as SYDVKM. The CDR3 goes from the cysteine to the phenylalanine over 15 residues. Just the 45-base CDR3 DNA is kept, in frame starting at base 1. On this clone: The target of this receptor is not known. Qualities for individual bases were not recorded, and no much larger clone is one base off.

Using the deep immunoSEQ assay, multiplex PCR amplified TCR CDR3 regions from genomic DNA. Extracted genomic DNA from each cell subset was distributed evenly across all wells of several immunoSEQ 96-well plates, and each plate was treated as a replicate. For sorted subsets, 200 ng of genomic DNA, equivalent to 30,000 or so T cell genomes, went into each replicate PCR. The purified libraries were quantified using a Qubit 3.0 fluorometer, sized with a Bioanalyzer 2100, and then quantified again using the KAPA Library Quantification kit. Each immunoSEQ 96-well plate was sequenced on its own single-read 150-cycle Illumina NextSeq 550 flow cell. On the authors' methods: The immunoSEQ output contained only junctional sequences without quality scores, so filtering could not match that applied to full-length reads. Sequences were annotated with PyIR, a Python wrapper for IgBLAST v1.9, using IMGT germline references to assign V/J genes and CDR3. Any read was removed if the V/J assignment was weak (E-value above 1e-6), the CDR3 was missing, or the read contained stop codons, out-of-frame junctions, or ambiguous translated residues. A V3J clonotype was defined by an identical inferred V gene, J gene, and CDR3 amino acid sequence. The percentage overlap between two repertoires was calculated by dividing the number of shared unique clonotypes by the size of the smaller repertoire. Repertoire richness was assessed with RTK rarefaction, the Chao1 estimator, and Recon v2.1 estimates of unobserved clonotypes. Generation probabilities were computed with OLGA for all TCRbeta clonotypes obtained by the gDNA method from four donors. As stored in TCRdb, this immuneACCESS dataset retains in-frame rearrangements with V and J assigned. A fraction of the clones does not appear; measured against another copy, unresolved V genes explain less than half of the discrepancy, and the remainder lacks a known reason. The V and J calls and clone size are taken from that table; D and trimming were inferred from the DNA. Counted in this sample were under 2.5 million clones; 92% of them appeared once. More than 0.35% of the sample is taken by the ten largest.

The donors were healthy, HIV-negative adults with no recently reported acute infections or vaccinations. Every donor was a Caucasian adult living in Nashville, Tennessee, USA. CD4+ T cells were enriched by magnetic negative selection; naive cells were then positively selected on CD45RA, and the negative fraction formed the memory subset. Blood was obtained by leukapheresis, after which PBMCs were separated by Ficoll-Histopaque density gradient centrifugation and cryopreserved in liquid nitrogen vapor phase. Analytical flow cytometry was used to check the purity and quantity of every magnetically sorted T cell population. Genomic DNA was isolated from each sorted fraction and quantified by UV absorbance on a Nanodrop 2000c.

The rearranged chain carries TRBV28 and TRBJ2-3, with TRBD2 as a weak D call on 6 bases. The source is a young man in good health. Some clones in this sample may be carry-over from other donors' samples. Sample: naive CD4+ T cells from PBMCs. The cell subset or site label on this specimen signifies: CD45RA+ positively selected. The encoded CDR3 is CASNKAGFSTDTQYF. The sequence in DNA is TGTGCCAGCAACAAAGCGGGTTTCAGCACAGATACGCAGTATTTT.